What follows is one T cell receptor (beta chain) and its context. The antigen remains unidentified. V was clipped by 1 base and J by 3 bases; unmatched bases: 7. The CDR3 covers 16 residues. Germline-derived CDR1 and CDR2 are MDHEN and SYDVKM. The data were taken from a study of response to subunit inactivated influenza vaccine. TCRdb reanalysed the RT-PCR reads using MiXCR and keeps one entry per CDR3 protein. This table holds about 800,000 distinct CDR3 sequences, around 20% found once. Findings of the study overall: That few new T cells are recruited by each seasonal influenza vaccination was the authors' suggestion.

The TCR sequence derives from a man over 45 who received an inactivated influenza vaccine. The material was PBMCs from blood, obtained roughly 5 days after vaccination. J is TRBJ2-7 and V is TRBV28; 9 nucleotides align to TRBD2. CDR3 nucleotides: TGTGCCAGCAGTTTATCCACCAATAGCGGGAGCTACGAGCAGTACTTC. As protein: CASSLSTNSGSYEQYF.